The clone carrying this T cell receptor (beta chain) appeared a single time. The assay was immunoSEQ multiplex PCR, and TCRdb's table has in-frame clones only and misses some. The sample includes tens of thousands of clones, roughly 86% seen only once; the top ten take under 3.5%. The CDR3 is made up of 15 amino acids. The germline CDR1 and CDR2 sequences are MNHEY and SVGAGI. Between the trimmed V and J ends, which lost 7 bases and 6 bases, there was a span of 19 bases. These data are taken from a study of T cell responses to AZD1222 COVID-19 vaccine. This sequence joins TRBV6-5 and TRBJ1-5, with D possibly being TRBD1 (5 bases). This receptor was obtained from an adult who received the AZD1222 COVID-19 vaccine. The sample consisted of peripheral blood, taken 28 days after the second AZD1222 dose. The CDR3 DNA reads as TGTGCCAGCACCGGTGCGGCGGGGCGAGGTCAGCCCCAGCATTTT. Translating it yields CASTGAAGRGQPQHF.